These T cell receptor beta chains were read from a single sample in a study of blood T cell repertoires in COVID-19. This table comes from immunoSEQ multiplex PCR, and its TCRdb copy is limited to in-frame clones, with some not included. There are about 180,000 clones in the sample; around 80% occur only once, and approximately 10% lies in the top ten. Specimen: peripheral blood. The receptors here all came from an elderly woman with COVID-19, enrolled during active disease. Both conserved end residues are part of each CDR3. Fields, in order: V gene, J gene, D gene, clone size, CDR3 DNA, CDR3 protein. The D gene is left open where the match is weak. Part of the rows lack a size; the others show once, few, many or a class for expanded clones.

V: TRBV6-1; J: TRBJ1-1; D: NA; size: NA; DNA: TGTGCCAGCAGTGAATCAGGGGTGCGGTTTAGTGAAGCTTTCTTT; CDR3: CASSESGVRFSEAFF
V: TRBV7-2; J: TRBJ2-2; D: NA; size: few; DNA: TGTGCCAGCAGCTTAGCGCCAGTTAACACCGGGGAGCTGTTTTTT; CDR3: CASSLAPVNTGELFF
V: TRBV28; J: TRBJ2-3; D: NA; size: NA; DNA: TGTGCCAGCAGTTTATTTGTACAGGATATAGGTACGCAGTATTTT; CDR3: CASSLFVQDIGTQYF
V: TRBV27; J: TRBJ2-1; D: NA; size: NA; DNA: TGTGCCAGCAGGAGACTCACCTACAATGAGCAGTTCTTC; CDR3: CASRRLTYNEQFF
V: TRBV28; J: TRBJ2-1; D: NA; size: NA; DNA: TGTGCCAGCAACTGGGCTTTGAGCTCCTACAATGAGCAGTTCTTC; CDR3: CASNWALSSYNEQFF
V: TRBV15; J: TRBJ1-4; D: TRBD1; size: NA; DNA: TGTGCCACCAGCAGAGTTCGGCAGGGGGATGAAAAACTGTTTTTT; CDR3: CATSRVRQGDEKLFF
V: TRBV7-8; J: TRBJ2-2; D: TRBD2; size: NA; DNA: TGTGCCAGCAGCTGGGGACTAGCTGAGGCCGGGGAGCTGTTTTTT; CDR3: CASSWGLAEAGELFF
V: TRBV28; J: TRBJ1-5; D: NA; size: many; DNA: TGTGCCAGCAGAGTCAGGGGAAAGCCCCAGCATTTT; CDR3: CASRVRGKPQHF
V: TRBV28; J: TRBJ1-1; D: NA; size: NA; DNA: TGTGCCAGCAGTTCGATTGGGAGAATGAACACTGAAGCTTTCTTT; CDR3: CASSSIGRMNTEAFF
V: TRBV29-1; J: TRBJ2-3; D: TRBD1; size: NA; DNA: TGCAGCGTTGGGACAGGGGAGGGTTCCTATACGCAGTATTTT; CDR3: CSVGTGEGSYTQYF
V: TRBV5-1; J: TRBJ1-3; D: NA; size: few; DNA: TGCGCCAGCAGGGCAGTAAGCTCTGGAAACACCATATATTTT; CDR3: CASRAVSSGNTIYF
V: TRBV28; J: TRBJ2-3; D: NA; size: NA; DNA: TGTGCCAGCAGTCCCCGGGACTGGGGCCACCATACGCAGTATTTT; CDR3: CASSPRDWGHHTQYF
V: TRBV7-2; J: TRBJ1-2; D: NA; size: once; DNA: TGTGCCAGCAGCCCCACGGGGAGGACCCCCGGCTACACCTTC; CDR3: CASSPTGRTPGYTF
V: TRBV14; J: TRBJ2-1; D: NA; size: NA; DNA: TGTGCCAGCAGCCAAGCACCGAAGGGGTACAATGAGCAGTTCTTC; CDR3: CASSQAPKGYNEQFF
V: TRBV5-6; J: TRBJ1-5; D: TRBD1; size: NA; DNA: TGTGCCAGCAGCTCGACAGGGGGCTCGGATCAGCCCCAGCATTTT; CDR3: CASSSTGGSDQPQHF
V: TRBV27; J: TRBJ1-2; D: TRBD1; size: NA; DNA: TGTGCCAGCAGTTTAAGGCAGGGGGCGGGTGTAGTGGGCTACACCTTC; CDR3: CASSLRQGAGVVGYTF
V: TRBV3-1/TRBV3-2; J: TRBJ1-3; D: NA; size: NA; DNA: TGTGCCAGCAGCCAAGCGAGGGGAAACACCATATATTTT; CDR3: CASSQARGNTIYF
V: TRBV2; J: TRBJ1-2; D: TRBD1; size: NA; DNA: TGTGCCAGCAGTGGGGACAGTATCTTACGAGAGTTGGGCTACACCTTC; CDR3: CASSGDSILRELGYTF
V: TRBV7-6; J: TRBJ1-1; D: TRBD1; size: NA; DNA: TGTGCCAGCAGCTTAGGAAGTACAGGGGAAGGAACTGAAGCTTTCTTT; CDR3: CASSLGSTGEGTEAFF
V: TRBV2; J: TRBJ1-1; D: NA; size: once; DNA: TGTGCCAGCAGTGACCTTGTGAACACTGAAGCTTTCTTT; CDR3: CASSDLVNTEAFF
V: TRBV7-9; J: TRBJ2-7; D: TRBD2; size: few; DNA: TGTGCCAGCAGCTTGGGACTAGCGGGGTCCTACGAGCAGTACTTC; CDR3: CASSLGLAGSYEQYF
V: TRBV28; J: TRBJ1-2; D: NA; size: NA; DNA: TGTGCCAGCAGTTCTCGGGAGTGGCACGGCTACACCTTC; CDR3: CASSSREWHGYTF
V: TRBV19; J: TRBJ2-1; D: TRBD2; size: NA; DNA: TGTGCCAGTTCCAGCGGGAGTTCGTCCTACAATGAGCAGTTCTTC; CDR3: CASSSGSSSYNEQFF
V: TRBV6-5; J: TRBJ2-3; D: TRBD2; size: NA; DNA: TGTGCCAGCGAATTGGGACTAGGCCCGTCAGATACGCAGTATTTT; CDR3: CASELGLGPSDTQYF
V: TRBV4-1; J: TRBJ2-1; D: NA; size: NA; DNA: TGCGCCAGCAGCCAGATAGCGGGACAGGGTCCCTACAATGAGCAGTTCTTC; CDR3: CASSQIAGQGPYNEQFF
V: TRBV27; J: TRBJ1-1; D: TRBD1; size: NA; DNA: TGTGCCAGCAGTCGAACCCGCCGGGACAGAGACACTGAAGCTTTCTTT; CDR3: CASSRTRRDRDTEAFF
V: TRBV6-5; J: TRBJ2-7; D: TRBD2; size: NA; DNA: TGTGCCAGCAGTTACTCGCGGCTAGCGGGAGTGGTAGAGCAGTACTTC; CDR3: CASSYSRLAGVVEQYF
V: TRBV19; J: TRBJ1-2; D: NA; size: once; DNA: TGTGCCAGTAGTATACTAACAGAATATGGCTACACCTTC; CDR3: CASSILTEYGYTF
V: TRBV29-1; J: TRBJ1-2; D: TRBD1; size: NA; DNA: TGCAGCGTTGCGGCCTCGACAGGGGAGGCTTTCTATGGCTACACCTTC; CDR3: CSVAASTGEAFYGYTF
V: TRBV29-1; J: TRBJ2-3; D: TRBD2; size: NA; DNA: TGCAGCGTTGGCCCTAGCGGGAGGAGTTTAGATACGCAGTATTTT; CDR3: CSVGPSGRSLDTQYF
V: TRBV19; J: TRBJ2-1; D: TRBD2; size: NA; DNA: TGTGCCAGTAGTATGGCCGGGACTAGCGGGTATGCTGAGCAGTTCTTC; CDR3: CASSMAGTSGYAEQFF
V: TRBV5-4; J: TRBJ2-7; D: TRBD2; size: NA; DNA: TGTGCCAGCAGCCCGGGACTAGCGGGAGCCATCGAGCAGTACTTC; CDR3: CASSPGLAGAIEQYF
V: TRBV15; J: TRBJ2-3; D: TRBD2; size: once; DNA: TGTGCCACCAGCAGAGATCGGACTAGAGATACGCAGTATTTT; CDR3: CATSRDRTRDTQYF
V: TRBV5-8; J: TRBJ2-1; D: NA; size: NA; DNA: TGTGCCAGCAGCTATCCGGGAGTTCAGTTCTTC; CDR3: CASSYPGVQFF
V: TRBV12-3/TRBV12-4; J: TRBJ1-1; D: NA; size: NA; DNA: TGTGCCAGCAGTTCTCTCCCGGACACTGAAGCTTTCTTT; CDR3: CASSSLPDTEAFF
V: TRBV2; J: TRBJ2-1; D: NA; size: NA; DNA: TGTGCCAGCAGTGTCCAGGGTTCCAGTCGTGAGCAGTTCTTC; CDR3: CASSVQGSSREQFF
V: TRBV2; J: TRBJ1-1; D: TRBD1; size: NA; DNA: TGTGCCAGCTCTGGAAGGGGGCTATCAGGGACTGAAGCTTTCTTT; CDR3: CASSGRGLSGTEAFF
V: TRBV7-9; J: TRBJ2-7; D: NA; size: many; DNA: TGTGCCAGCAGCCCCCTAGCGTTTTCCTACGAGCAGTACTTC; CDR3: CASSPLAFSYEQYF
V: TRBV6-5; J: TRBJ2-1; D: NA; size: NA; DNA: TGTGCCAGCAGTCCAGATTACAATGAGCAGTTCTTC; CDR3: CASSPDYNEQFF
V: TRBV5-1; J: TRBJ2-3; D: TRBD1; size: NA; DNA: TGCGCCAGCAGCTTGGGACAGGGACCAGATACGCAGTATTTT; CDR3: CASSLGQGPDTQYF
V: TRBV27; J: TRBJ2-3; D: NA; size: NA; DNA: TGTGCCAGCAGCCTGGGAGGACTGGGCACAGATACGCAGTATTTT; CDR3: CASSLGGLGTDTQYF
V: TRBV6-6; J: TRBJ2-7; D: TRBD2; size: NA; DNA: TGTGCCAGCAGTTACAGGACTAGCGGGGGTTCTTACGAGCAGTACTTC; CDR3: CASSYRTSGGSYEQYF
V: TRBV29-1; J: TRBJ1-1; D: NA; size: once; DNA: TGCAGCGTTGCGCTGGGGGGTTGGGAGACTGAAGCTTTCTTT; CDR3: CSVALGGWETEAFF
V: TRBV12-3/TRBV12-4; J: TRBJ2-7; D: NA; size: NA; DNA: TGTGCCAGCAGCAGACTAGCCTACGAGCAGTACTTC; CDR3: CASSRLAYEQYF